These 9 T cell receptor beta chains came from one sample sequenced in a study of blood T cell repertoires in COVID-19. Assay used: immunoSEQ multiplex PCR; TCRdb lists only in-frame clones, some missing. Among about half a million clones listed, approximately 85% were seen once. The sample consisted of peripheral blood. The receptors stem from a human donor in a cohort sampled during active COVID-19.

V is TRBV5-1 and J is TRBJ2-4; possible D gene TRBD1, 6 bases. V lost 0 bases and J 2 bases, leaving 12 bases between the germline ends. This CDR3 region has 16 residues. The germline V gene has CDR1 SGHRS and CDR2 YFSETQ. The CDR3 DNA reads TGCGCCAGCAGCTTGGATGGGGGCGCTTCCAAAAACATTCAGTACTTC. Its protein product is CASSLDGGASKNIQYF.

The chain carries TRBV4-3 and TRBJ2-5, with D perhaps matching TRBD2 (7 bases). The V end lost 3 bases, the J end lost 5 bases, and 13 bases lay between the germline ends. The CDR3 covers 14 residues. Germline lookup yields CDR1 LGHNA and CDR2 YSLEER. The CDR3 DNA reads TGCGCCAGCAGCCAGGGGGGGGGCCGGGAGACCCAGTACTTC. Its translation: CASSQGGGRETQYF.

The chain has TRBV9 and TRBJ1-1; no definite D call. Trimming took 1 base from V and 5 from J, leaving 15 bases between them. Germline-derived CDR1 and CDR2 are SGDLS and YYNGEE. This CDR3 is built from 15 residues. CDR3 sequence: CASSVIRLVRTEAFF. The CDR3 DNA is TGTGCCAGCAGCGTAATACGTCTGGTGAGAACTGAAGCTTTCTTT.

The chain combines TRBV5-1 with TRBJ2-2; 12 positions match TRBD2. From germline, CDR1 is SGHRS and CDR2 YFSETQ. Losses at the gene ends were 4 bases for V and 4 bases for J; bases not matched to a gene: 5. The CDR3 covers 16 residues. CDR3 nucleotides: TGCGCCAGCAGCATCGGACTAGCGGGATTCACCGGGGAGCTGTTTTTT. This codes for CASSIGLAGFTGELFF.

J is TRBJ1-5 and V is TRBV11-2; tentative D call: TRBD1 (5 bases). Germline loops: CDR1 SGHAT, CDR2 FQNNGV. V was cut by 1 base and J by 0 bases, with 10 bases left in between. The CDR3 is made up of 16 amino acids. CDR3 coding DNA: TGTGCCAGCAGCTTAGTTGGGGCGAATAGCAATCAGCCCCAGCATTTT. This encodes CASSLVGANSNQPQHF.

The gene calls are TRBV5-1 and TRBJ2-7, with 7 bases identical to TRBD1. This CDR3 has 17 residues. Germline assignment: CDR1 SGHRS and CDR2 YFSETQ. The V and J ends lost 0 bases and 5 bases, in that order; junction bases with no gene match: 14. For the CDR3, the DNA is TGCGCCAGCAGCTTGGCAATGGGACAGCGCCTGTCCCACGAGCAGTACTTC. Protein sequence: CASSLAMGQRLSHEQYF.

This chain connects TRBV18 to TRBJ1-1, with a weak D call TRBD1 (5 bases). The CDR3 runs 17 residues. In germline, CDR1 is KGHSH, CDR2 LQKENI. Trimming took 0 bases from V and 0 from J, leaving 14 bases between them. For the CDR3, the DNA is TGTGCCAGCTCACCACCGAACGGAGGGGCGATGAACACTGAAGCTTTCTTT. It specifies CASSPPNGGAMNTEAFF.

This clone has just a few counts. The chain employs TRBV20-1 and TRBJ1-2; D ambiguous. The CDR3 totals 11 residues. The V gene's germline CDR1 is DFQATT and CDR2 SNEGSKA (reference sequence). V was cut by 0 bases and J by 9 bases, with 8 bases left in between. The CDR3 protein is CSAREEPSYTF. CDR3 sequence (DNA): TGCAGTGCTAGAGAGGAGCCTAGCTACACCTTC.

The CDR3 region has the DNA TGTGCCAGCTCACCCCTAAACAGCAATCAGCCCCAGCATTTT. The encoded protein is CASSPLNSNQPQHF. The chain uses TRBV18 and TRBJ1-5, with D uncertain. The V gene lost 3 bases and the J gene lost 1 base, with 7 bases spanning the gap. This CDR3 is 14 amino acids long. The germline V gene encodes CDR1 KGHSH and CDR2 LQKENI.